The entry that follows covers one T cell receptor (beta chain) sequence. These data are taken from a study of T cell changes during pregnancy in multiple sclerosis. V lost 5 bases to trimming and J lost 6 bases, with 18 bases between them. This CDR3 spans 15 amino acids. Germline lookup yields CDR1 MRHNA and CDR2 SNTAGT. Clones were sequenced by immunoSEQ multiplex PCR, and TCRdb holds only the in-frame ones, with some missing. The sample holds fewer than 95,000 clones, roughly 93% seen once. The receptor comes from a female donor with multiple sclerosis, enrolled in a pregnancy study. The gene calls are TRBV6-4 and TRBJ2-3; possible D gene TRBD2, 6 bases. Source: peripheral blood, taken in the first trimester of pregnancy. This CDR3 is CASSPRVGLTDTQYF. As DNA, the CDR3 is TGTGCCAGCAGTCCCCGCGTGGGACTTACTGATACGCAGTATTTT.